Presented here are 21 T cell receptor beta chains from one specimen sequenced in a study of Graves' ophthalmopathy and Graves' hyperthyroidism. From RNA, the CDR3 regions of TCR beta chains were amplified and sequenced. First-round RT-PCR with HTBI primers preceded a second-round multiplex PCR. TCRdb recomputed calls from the multiplex PCR reads with MiXCR, one row per CDR3 protein. Of about 660,000 distinct CDR3 sequences in the sample, 35% to 50% were seen once. Sequencing was done on a sample of peripheral blood. These receptors were taken from an adult man with Graves' ophthalmopathy.

The chain is built from TRBV10-3 and TRBJ1-2, with 8 bases aligning to TRBD1. V lost 5 bases, J lost 7 bases, and 6 bases stayed unmatched. The CDR3 sequence is 13 residues long. Germline CDR1 is ENHRY and CDR2 is SYGVKD. CDR3 coding DNA: TGTGCCATCAGTAGAGACAGGGGAGGTGGCTACACCTTC. Translated, it gives CAISRDRGGGYTF.

This clonotype has at least ten counts. The chain couples TRBV20-1 to TRBJ1-5; D may be TRBD1 (5 bases). Trimming stripped 3 bases from V and 7 bases from J, with 16 bases between. The CDR3 runs 14 residues. Germline CDR1 reads DFQATT; CDR2 reads SNEGSKA (reference sequence). The CDR3 spells CSASRGGTGQPQHF. The CDR3 DNA is TGCAGTGCTAGTCGCGGGGGGACGGGGCAGCCCCAGCATTTT.

This clonotype showed up many times. The rearrangement links TRBV25-1 to TRBJ1-2; D is possibly TRBD1 (5 bases). V lost 0 bases to trimming and J lost 7 bases, with 18 bases between them. Germline values: CDR1 MGHDK, CDR2 SYGVNS. This CDR3 is 16 amino acids long. The CDR3 nucleotides read TGTGCCAGCAGTGAATATGCGACGGGGGGGTTAGGTGGCTACACCTTC. Residues: CASSEYATGGLGGYTF.

This clonotype was seen at least ten times. The chain uses TRBV10-3 and TRBJ2-5, with 7 positions matching TRBD1. This CDR3 region has 14 residues. Germline CDR1 reads ENHRY; CDR2 reads SYGVKD. Trimming cost V 6 bases and J 2 bases; bases outside gene matches: 6. The CDR3 DNA is TGTGCCATCAGCCCAGGACAGGATCAAGAGACCCAGTACTTC. Protein sequence: CAISPGQDQETQYF.

With respect to this clonotype: This may stem from a read error, because a much larger clone lies one nucleotide away. This rearrangement joins TRBV7-3 to TRBJ2-7; 10 bases map to TRBD2. Germline V CDR1 and CDR2: SGHTA, FQGTGA. The CDR3 spans 15 residues. The junction had 2 bases not matched to a gene; V was cut back by 2 bases and J by 1 base. The CDR3 reads CASSLPSGSSYEQYF. CDR3 sequence (DNA): TGTGCCAGCAGCTTACCTAGCGGGAGTTCCTACGAGCAGTACTTC.

This chain links TRBV15 with TRBJ2-5; tentative D call: TRBD2 (6 bases). The CDR3 extends over 16 amino acids. Trimming shortened V by 5 bases and J by 5 bases, and 21 bases separated the two germline ends. Germline V gene lookup returns CDR1 LNHNV and CDR2 YYDKDF (reference sequence). In nucleotides, the CDR3 is TGTGCCACCAGCCCTCGGACTAACGGGGCATTGGAGACCCAGTACTTC. It is translated as CATSPRTNGALETQYF.

This chain links TRBV12-3 or TRBV12-4 with TRBJ1-5; D is perhaps TRBD1 (6 bases). V was shortened by 0 bases and J by 5 bases, with 17 bases between the two germline ends. The CDR3 has 17 residues. CDR3 nucleotides: TGTGCCAGCAGTTTAGCGCGGCTGGGGGCGACGGATCAGCCCCAGCATTTT. Protein: CASSLARLGATDQPQHF.

This clonotype was observed a handful of times. The V gene is TRBV7-8, the J gene TRBJ1-5; 10 nucleotides line up with TRBD1. Unmatched junction bases numbered 8, after V lost 5 bases and J lost 7 bases. The CDR3 has 15 amino acids. The germline gives CDR1 SGHVS, CDR2 FQNEAQ. The CDR3 is CASSQDGTGDQPQHF. Here the CDR3 DNA reads TGTGCCAGCAGCCAAGATGGGACAGGGGACCAGCCCCAGCATTTT.

This clonotype was detected a few times. The J gene is TRBJ2-7, the V gene TRBV9; a weak D match, TRBD1 (5 bases). CDR3 length: 15 residues. Germline V gene data show CDR1 as SGDLS and CDR2 as YYNGEE. V dropped 0 bases and J dropped 2 bases, with 12 bases sitting between them. This chain's CDR3 is CASSVAQGLAYEQYF. The CDR3 DNA sequence: TGTGCCAGCAGCGTAGCTCAGGGTTTAGCCTACGAGCAGTACTTC.

This clonotype occurred many times. The rearrangement links TRBV9 to TRBJ2-1; 11 bases match TRBD2. J gave up 8 bases and V 5 bases, and 9 bases lay outside the gene matches. The CDR3 loop spans 15 amino acids. CDR1 is SGDLS, CDR2 YYNGEE, per germline. DNA for the CDR3: TGTGCCAGCAGAGGGACTAGCGGAGGCTTCGATGAGCAGTTCTTC. It specifies CASRGTSGGFDEQFF.

At least ten counts were recorded for this clonotype. V gene TRBV5-1 combines with J gene TRBJ1-2, with a weak D call TRBD1 (5 bases). Germline CDR1 and CDR2: SGHRS and YFSETQ. Trimming took off 7 bases at V and 3 bases at J, with 7 bases between the two ends. The CDR3 runs to 11 residues. The CDR3 is CASRGDYGYTF. DNA of the CDR3: TGCGCCAGCCGAGGGGACTATGGCTACACCTTC.

Ten or more counts support this clonotype. V usage is TRBV12-3 or TRBV12-4 and J usage is TRBJ1-3; D is unresolved. The CDR3 contains 11 residues. V was clipped by 7 bases and J by 8 bases, with 9 bases between them. This CDR3 is CASTRAYTIYF. CDR3 DNA: TGTGCCAGCACCCGGGCGTACACCATATATTTT.

This clonotype was detected ten times or more. The chain employs TRBV24-1 and TRBJ2-7, with TRBD2 identical over 7 bases. The CDR3 spans 13 residues. With 5 bases clipped from V and 4 bases from J, the junction kept 4 bases outside the gene matches. CDR1 and CDR2 (germline): KGHDR, SFDVKD. CDR3 nucleotide sequence: TGTGCCACCAGTGTTGTGGGGGGGTACGAGCAGTACTTC. This codes for CATSVVGGYEQYF.

This clonotype was observed at least ten times. The gene calls are TRBV19 and TRBJ1-5; tentatively, D is TRBD1 (6 bases). Germline CDR1 reads LNHDA; CDR2 reads SQIVND (reference sequence). The CDR3 covers 15 residues. The V gene lost 3 bases and the J gene lost 9 bases, with 18 bases spanning the gap. CDR3 sequence: CASSMGSPRGPPQHF. In DNA form, the CDR3 reads TGTGCCAGTAGTATGGGATCTCCACGGGGGCCGCCCCAGCATTTT. Combining the CDR3 with reference TRBV19 and TRBJ1-5 gives the whole variable domain DGGITQSPKYLFRKEGQNVTLSCEQNLNHDAMYWYRQDPGQGLRLIYYSQIVNDFQKGDIAEGYSVSREKKESFPLTVTSAQKNPTAFYLCASSMGSPRGPPQHFGDGTRLSIL.

This clonotype was found once. The V and J genes are TRBV12-3 or TRBV12-4 and TRBJ2-5; 8 bases are a match to TRBD2. CDR3 length equals 19 residues. The ends lost 1 base at V and 0 bases at J; junction bases unmatched: 13. The CDR3 loop reads CASSLVGGWGGGYQETQYF. DNA of the CDR3: TGTGCCAGCAGTTTAGTTGGTGGGTGGGGCGGGGGGTACCAAGAGACCCAGTACTTC.

This clonotype was counted between two and nine times. The chain joins TRBV5-8 to TRBJ1-1, with 9 bases fitting TRBD1. The CDR3 consists of 16 residues. The ends lost 4 bases at V and 2 bases at J; junction bases unmatched: 9. Germline V lookup: CDR1 SGHTS, CDR2 YDEGEE. The CDR3 region has the DNA TGTGCCAGCAGCGGCACAGGGGGCGATCCTAACACTGAAGCTTTCTTT. It codes for CASSGTGGDPNTEAFF.

This chain joins TRBV9 and TRBJ2-2, with D possibly TRBD2 on 6 matching bases. The CDR3 runs 17 residues. CDR1 is SGDLS, CDR2 YYNGEE, per germline. Trimming removed 0 bases at V and 7 bases at J, with 19 bases between. Written as DNA, the CDR3 is TGTGCCAGCAGCGTAGGATCTGGGTCCGGGACTCACGGGGAGCTGTTTTTT. It codes for CASSVGSGSGTHGELFF.

CDR3 bases: TGTGCCAGCAGCCAAGGACAGGGGTATCTGGAGACCCAGTACTTC. Encoded protein: CASSQGQGYLETQYF. V and J are TRBV7-6 and TRBJ2-5, with TRBD1 matching over 9 bases. V shed 5 bases, J shed 5 bases, and the junction held 9 bases outside the gene matches. The CDR3 runs 15 residues. Germline CDR1 SGHVS, CDR2 FNYEAQ.

This clonotype was counted a single time. A much larger clone lies one base from this, so it may be a read error. This CDR3 is CASSLRRVGNAIYF. The CDR3 DNA sequence: TGTGCCAGCAGTTTAAGGAGGGTAGGAAACGCCATATATTTT. The J gene is TRBJ1-3, the V gene TRBV12-5; no reliable D call. CDR1 and CDR2 (germline): LGHNT, FRNRAP. The CDR3 runs 14 residues.

This clonotype appeared a few times. The J gene is TRBJ2-7, the V gene TRBV12-5; 7 bases match TRBD1. Germline CDR1 and CDR2: LGHNT and FRNRAP. The CDR3 has 17 amino acids. V was pared by 5 bases and J by 2 bases, with 15 bases of the junction left unmatched. CDR3 residues: CASGSPTPGQITYEQYF. The CDR3 region has the DNA TGTGCTAGTGGTAGCCCAACGCCGGGACAGATTACCTACGAGCAGTACTTC.

The table lists this clonotype with many counts. This rearrangement joins TRBV24-1 to TRBJ2-2; D is uncertain. Between the trimmed V and J ends, which lost 7 bases and 5 bases, there was a span of 10 bases. CDR3 size: 13 residues. The germline CDR1 and CDR2 sequences are KGHDR and SFDVKD. As DNA, the CDR3 is TGTGCCACCAGGCCCACGGTGACCGGGGAGCTGTTTTTT. As protein: CATRPTVTGELFF.